This TCR beta chain was sequenced in a study of tumor-infiltrating lymphocytes in primary liver carcinoma. Study in general: The study enrolled male and female patients aged 30 to 69 years. Roughly 3.65 to 7.13 million productive TCRbeta reads were obtained per sample, with similar numbers across tissue types.

A primer in the constant region served to generate TCR beta cDNA from around 500 ng of total RNA. Three rounds of nested multiplex PCR with slightly modified ARM-PCR produced TCR beta libraries. TRBV1-TRBV30 forward primers paired with a C-beta reverse primer drove the first two PCR rounds, about 10 cycles each. Using its own MiXCR run on the multiplex PCR reads, TCRdb lists one record per CDR3 protein. The sample has around 50,000 distinct CDR3 sequences, over 65% seen once. The germline V gene encodes CDR1 SQVTM and CDR2 ANQGSEA. This CDR3 comprises 13 residues. Trimming pared 6 bases from V and 5 bases from J, leaving 17 bases between. Taking about 20-31 mg of unsorted bulk tissue, the authors co-extracted RNA and DNA. Sampling of each tumor involved five separate regions.

This receptor was taken from a man aged 35-49 years with primary liver carcinoma and hepatitis B virus infection. The chain carries TRBV29-1 and TRBJ2-7, with D tentatively TRBD1 (6 bases). Sequencing was done on a sample of liver tumor tissue from sampling region 3. The subset was: tumor region T3, left-lateral pole. The CDR3 protein is CSVRWTVHDEQYF. The CDR3 nucleotides are TGCAGCGTAAGGTGGACAGTCCATGACGAGCAGTACTTC.